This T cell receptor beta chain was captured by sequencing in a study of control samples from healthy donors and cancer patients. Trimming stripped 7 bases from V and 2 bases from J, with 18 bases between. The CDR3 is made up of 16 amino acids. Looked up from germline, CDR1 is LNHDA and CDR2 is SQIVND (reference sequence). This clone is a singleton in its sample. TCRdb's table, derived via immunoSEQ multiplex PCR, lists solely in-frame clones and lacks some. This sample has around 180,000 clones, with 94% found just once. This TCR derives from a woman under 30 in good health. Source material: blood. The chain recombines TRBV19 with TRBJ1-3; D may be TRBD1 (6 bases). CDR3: CASKTTGGRTGNTIYF. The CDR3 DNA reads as TGTGCCAGTAAAACGACAGGTGGCCGAACTGGAAACACCATATATTTT.